Below, one T cell receptor beta chain is given with its context. This clonotype was seen at least ten times. Its antigen is unknown. Base qualities are not at hand, and no much larger clone is one base apart. The listed sequencing device is Illumina MiniSeq. A roughly 18-cycle PCR with Phusion amplified the TCRs, pairing a constant-region primer with the adapter that was attached to the V primers. The MessageAmp II aRNA Amplification Kit was used to amplify the isolated mRNA, with in vitro transcription run for approximately 15 hours at 37 degrees C. mRNA for TCR sequencing was isolated with the Dynabeads mRNA DIRECT Purification Kit. Indexed Illumina adapters were added in a second roughly 26-cycle Phusion PCR, and the resulting products were purified with AMPure XP beads. Under the source paper's analysis protocol: Custom Perl scripts pooled TCR sequences encoding the same protein, removed out-of-frame sequences and computed each clonotype's abundance. Any TCR sequence supported by only a single read was excluded from analysis. Among the metrics used to describe the repertoires were Shannon entropy, Gini index, clonality, richness, and the frequency of TCRs shared between repertoires. The public reads were quality trimmed at Q25 with fastp and then assembled into clones with MiXCR by TCRdb, keeping productive beta chains. Every distinct CDR3 protein forms one entry, paired with its most common genes and DNA. These V and J calls rely on TCRdb rather than the paper's analysis. This sample lists some 45,000 distinct CDR3 sequences; roughly 10% were detected once. The biggest ten clones account for about 6.2% of the sample.

The sample originates from a study of low-dose radiotherapy and immunotherapy resistance in tumors (dated by TCRdb to 2022 to 2024). About the full investigation: In Cohort 1, 0.5 Gy per fraction was delivered every 2 weeks, and a total PTV dose of 6.5 Gy was prescribed. Cohort 2 received 1 Gy per fraction every two weeks, with a total of 13 Gy over 26 weeks. Nivolumab was administered intravenously as a 240 mg flat dose every two weeks, and ipilimumab was administered intravenously at 1 mg/kg every six weeks. Cyclophosphamide 200 mg/m2 was administered intravenously every two weeks, one day before each radiation and immunotherapy administration. Patients took aspirin 300 mg orally once daily for four cycles, starting on cycle 1 day 1. To make first-strand cDNA, Superscript III was used along with a set of TRAV- and TRBV-specific primers so that both the TCRalpha and TCRbeta chains were covered. No randomization into treatment groups was done for the people taking part in the trial. The translational analysis covered eight patients: three from the first dose cohort and the first five from the second dose cohort. Deep sequencing of TCRalpha and TCRbeta libraries was performed on an Illumina MiniSeq instrument.

According to the study, the label for this sample's time point signals: before trial treatment. The donors came from RACIN, which was a single-arm phase I dose-escalation trial that paired nivolumab and ipilimumab with aspirin, low-dose cyclophosphamide and low-dose radiotherapy. Patients with advanced, TIL-negative solid tumors were considered eligible. Sequencing used PBMCs, obtained before treatment. This TCR was sampled from a female donor with ovarian cancer.

The CDR3 region: CASSLGLDSYEQYF. The nucleotide sequence reads TGCGCCAGCAGCTTAGGACTGGACTCCTACGAGCAGTACTTC. This chain is built from TRBV5-1 and TRBJ2-7; the D gene is possibly TRBD2, with 5 bases matching. Based on the germline V gene, the CDR1 and CDR2 sequences are SGHRS and YFSETQ. V is cut by 2 bases and J by 0 bases, and the space between the germline ends is 9 bases. Including cysteine and phenylalanine, the CDR3 has 14 amino acids. Only the CDR3 DNA stays, 42 bases, in frame from base 1. Outside the CDR3, residues come from the reference TRBV5-1 and TRBJ2-7 proteins, so the full variable domain is: KAGVTQTPRYLIKTRGQQVTLSCSPISGHRSVSWYQQTPGQGLQFLFEYFSETQRNKGNFPGRFSGRQFSNSRSEMNVSTLELGDSALYLCASSLGLDSYEQYFGPGTRLTVT.